Each of the 27 T cell receptor beta chains below was sequenced from the same sample in a study of shared clonotypes between healthy human individuals. Sequencing was performed with immunoSEQ multiplex PCR; in TCRdb, only in-frame clones are kept and a portion is missing. Of about 520,000 clones listed, around 80% are singletons. The sequenced sample consisted of PBMCs. These receptors came from a woman between 40 and 50 years old in good health. Some clones in this sample may be carry-over from other donors' samples.

This chain uses TRBV6-5 with TRBJ2-7; no clear D gene. Germline assignment: CDR1 MNHEY and CDR2 SVGAGI. The V and J ends lost 0 bases and 3 bases respectively, with 9 bases between them. CDR3 length: 14 amino acids. CDR3: CASSYSRQDYEQYF. Written as DNA, the CDR3 is TGTGCCAGCAGTTACTCTAGGCAGGACTACGAGCAGTACTTC.

V gene TRBV5-1 combines with J gene TRBJ2-1, with 10 bases lining up with TRBD2. This CDR3 is 18 amino acids long. Germline assignment: CDR1 SGHRS and CDR2 YFSETQ. Germline trimming cut 0 bases from V and 0 bases from J; bases unmatched to any gene: 6. The CDR3 here is CASSLVVAGGPSYNEQFF. CDR3 sequence (DNA): TGCGCCAGCAGCTTGGTAGTAGCGGGAGGCCCCTCCTACAATGAGCAGTTCTTC.

V and J are TRBV11-2 and TRBJ2-2, with a weak D call TRBD2 (6 bases). This CDR3 comprises 15 residues. Germline assignment: CDR1 SGHAT and CDR2 FQNNGV. Trimming took off 2 bases at V and 5 bases at J, with 12 bases between the two ends. DNA of the CDR3: TGTGCCAGCAGCTTAACACTAGCACAGACCGGGGAGCTGTTTTTT. Translated, it gives CASSLTLAQTGELFF.

This chain uses TRBV11-2 with TRBJ2-6; no reliable D call. Germline V gene lookup returns CDR1 SGHAT and CDR2 FQNNGV. The CDR3 totals 18 residues. The V end lost 2 bases, the J end lost 0 bases, and 14 bases lay between the germline ends. The CDR3: CASSLFRAGDSGANVLTF. The CDR3 DNA sequence: TGTGCCAGCAGCTTATTTCGGGCCGGAGACTCTGGGGCCAACGTCCTGACTTTC.

The chain has TRBV27 and TRBJ2-5; D may be TRBD1 (6 bases). The end of the DNA is better explained by TRBJ2-7, so the J call may be wrong. Germline V gene sequence: CDR1 MNHEY, CDR2 SMNVEV (reference sequence). The CDR3 has 15 amino acids. This CDR3 reads CASSHQGSGAYEQYF. CDR3 DNA sequence: TGTGCCAGCAGTCACCAGGGGAGCGGAGCCTACGAGCAGTACTTC.

The rearrangement joins TRBV19 to TRBJ2-6; no clear D gene. The CDR3 has 14 amino acids. Germline V gene sequence: CDR1 LNHDA, CDR2 SQIVND (reference sequence). V lost 4 bases and J lost 2, with 6 bases in between. CDR3 protein: CASSTGPGANVLTF. For the CDR3, the DNA is TGTGCCAGTAGTACCGGACCTGGGGCCAACGTCCTGACTTTC.

The rearrangement links TRBV19 to TRBJ2-3, with D perhaps assigned TRBD1 or TRBD2 (5 bases each). Trimming stripped 1 base from V and 2 bases from J, with 13 bases between. Germline values: CDR1 LNHDA, CDR2 SQIVND (reference sequence). This CDR3 has 16 residues. The chain's CDR3 is CASSIAAGTPTDTQYF. CDR3 coding DNA: TGTGCCAGTAGTATAGCGGCAGGGACCCCCACAGATACGCAGTATTTT.

CDR3 nucleotide sequence: TGTGCCAGCAGTTTAGTAGCGGGGAGCACAGATACGCAGTATTTT. Protein: CASSLVAGSTDTQYF. The rearrangement uses TRBV28 and TRBJ2-3; 8 positions agree with TRBD2. Losses at the gene ends were 2 bases for V and 0 bases for J; bases not matched to a gene: 1. This CDR3 comprises 15 residues. Looked up from germline, CDR1 is MDHEN and CDR2 is SYDVKM.

A single count supports this clone. The chain employs TRBV6-1 and TRBJ1-3; TRBD1 agrees at 7 bases. This CDR3 has 16 residues. Germline V gene lookup returns CDR1 MNHNS and CDR2 SASEGT. V lost 4 bases and J lost 0; bases outside the gene matches: 6. In DNA, the CDR3 is TGTGCCAGCAGTGTGACAGGGCAGTACTCTGGAAACACCATATATTTT. Translation gives CASSVTGQYSGNTIYF.

The genes are TRBV6-1 and TRBJ1-1; D is unresolved. The CDR3 runs to 12 residues. The germline gives CDR1 MNHNS, CDR2 SASEGT. V lost 9 bases and J lost 1, with 9 bases in between. CDR3 protein: CASKDRNTEAFF. DNA of the CDR3: TGTGCCAGTAAGGACCGGAACACTGAAGCTTTCTTT.

This sequence joins TRBV4-2 and TRBJ2-1, with 8 bases identical to TRBD2. CDR1 is LGHNA and CDR2 is YNFKEQ in the germline V gene. The junction had 12 bases not matched to a gene; V was cut back by 1 base and J by 4 bases. The CDR3 runs to 18 residues. The CDR3 nucleotides read TGTGCCAGCAGCCAAGGGGCGGTGGGTAGCGGGAAGTACAATGAGCAGTTCTTC. This codes for CASSQGAVGSGKYNEQFF.

In regard to this clone: Other DNA sequences within the sample encode an identical CDR3. This chain connects TRBV6-6 to TRBJ2-1; no definite D call. Germline CDR1 is MNHNY and CDR2 is SVGAGI (reference sequence). The ends were cut back, 3 bases at V and 9 bases at J, with 6 bases in the middle. The CDR3 runs to 11 residues. The CDR3 DNA is TGTGCCAGCAGTTATGGCCGTGAGCAGTTCTTC. Protein: CASSYGREQFF.

The chain employs TRBV5-4 and TRBJ2-1; D not resolved. Looked up from germline, CDR1 is SGHNT and CDR2 is YYREEE (reference sequence). The CDR3 extends over 13 amino acids. V was cut by 1 base and J by 8 bases, with 10 bases left in between. This chain's CDR3 is CASSLSSFDEQFF. The DNA for the CDR3 is TGTGCCAGCAGCTTGAGTAGTTTTGATGAGCAGTTCTTC.

This clone was recorded many times. The chain couples TRBV5-6 to TRBJ2-7; D is unclear. The germline gives CDR1 SGHDT, CDR2 YYEEEE. The CDR3 is made up of 12 amino acids. Deletions cut 3 bases from V and 2 bases from J, with 6 bases between. The CDR3 loop reads CASSYAAYEQYF. The CDR3 region has the DNA TGTGCCAGCAGCTACGCGGCCTACGAGCAGTACTTC.

In its sample, this clone was seen once. This sequence joins TRBV28 and TRBJ2-3; 10 nucleotides align to TRBD2. Germline CDR1 reads MDHEN; CDR2 reads SYDVKM. V shed 4 bases, J shed 4 bases, and the junction held 8 bases outside the gene matches. The CDR3 sequence is 16 residues long. The CDR3 DNA reads TGTGCCAGCAGTTGGTCTAGAGCGGGAGGGTCAGATACGCAGTATTTT. This gives the protein CASSWSRAGGSDTQYF. Using reference TRBV28 and TRBJ2-3 for the parts outside the CDR3, the full variable domain is DVKVTQSSRYLVKRTGEKVFLECVQDMDHENMFWYRQDPGLGLRLIYFSYDVKMKEKGDIPEGYSVSREKKERFSLILESASTNQTSMYLCASSWSRAGGSDTQYFGPGTRLTVL.

This clone was counted ten times or more. V is TRBV10-2 and J is TRBJ2-3, with D uncertain. CDR1 is WSHSY, CDR2 SAAADI, per germline. There are 14 residues in the CDR3. V dropped 4 bases and J dropped 3 bases, with 11 bases sitting between them. This chain's CDR3 is CASSVTSLTDTQYF. The CDR3 region has the DNA TGCGCCAGCAGTGTAACCAGTCTGACAGATACGCAGTATTTT.

This clone appeared once. The chain carries TRBV9 and TRBJ2-1, with 11 bases that match TRBD2. J gave up 6 bases and V 4 bases, and 6 bases lay outside the gene matches. The CDR3 runs 15 residues. From germline, CDR1 is SGDLS and CDR2 YYNGEE. The CDR3 is CASSHPSGRSNEQFF. DNA for the CDR3: TGTGCCAGCAGCCATCCTAGCGGGAGGTCCAATGAGCAGTTCTTC.

The rearrangement uses TRBV11-1 and TRBJ1-1, with D perhaps TRBD1 (6 bases). Trimming took 5 bases from V and 0 from J, leaving 16 bases between them. Germline-derived CDR1 and CDR2 are SGHAT and FQDESV (reference sequence). The CDR3 contains 16 residues. For the CDR3, the DNA is TGTGCCAGCAGCCCAACCAGGGGCATCATGAACACTGAAGCTTTCTTT. This sequence encodes CASSPTRGIMNTEAFF.

In this sample, this clone turned up a few times. J is TRBJ2-2 and V is TRBV25-1; D gene ambiguous. Germline CDR1 MGHDK, CDR2 SYGVNS. V lost 0 bases to trimming and J lost 7 bases, with 9 bases between them. The CDR3 is 14 amino acids. The CDR3 is CASSEYGPNGELFF. CDR3 DNA sequence: TGTGCCAGCAGTGAATATGGACCGAACGGGGAGCTGTTTTTT.

This clone occurred once. V is TRBV28 and J is TRBJ2-4, with D possibly TRBD2 on 6 matching bases. The V end was cut by 3 bases, the J end by 0 bases, with 18 bases between. The CDR3 has 18 amino acids. Germline loops: CDR1 MDHEN, CDR2 SYDVKM. DNA for the CDR3: TGTGCCAGCAGTTTCCCCAAGGACTACCCCATAGCCAAAAACATTCAGTACTTC. Encoded protein: CASSFPKDYPIAKNIQYF.

The chain carries TRBV4-1 and TRBJ2-2; 13 nucleotides match TRBD2. The CDR3 covers 17 residues. The J segment lost 6 bases and the V segment lost 4 bases, leaving 8 bases of the junction unmatched. Per the germline V gene, CDR1 is MGHRA and CDR2 is YSYEKL. CDR3 region: CASSPPTSGRAPGELFF. The CDR3 DNA is TGCGCCAGCAGCCCCCCAACTAGCGGGAGGGCCCCCGGGGAGCTGTTTTTT.

The V call is TRBV18, the J call TRBJ1-5, with 7 bases identical to TRBD1. The V gene's germline CDR1 is KGHSH and CDR2 LQKENI. The J segment lost 0 bases and the V segment lost 3 bases, leaving 2 bases of the junction unmatched. CDR3 length: 15 amino acids. The chain's CDR3 is CASSPGQTSNQPQHF. In DNA, the CDR3 is TGTGCCAGCTCACCGGGACAGACTAGCAATCAGCCCCAGCATTTT.

The chain links TRBV19 to TRBJ2-6; 9 nucleotides line up with TRBD1. Germline V gives CDR1 LNHDA, CDR2 SQIVND (reference sequence). Trimming cost V 4 bases and J 6 bases; bases outside gene matches: 7. The CDR3 totals 16 residues. The CDR3 reads CASSTNRGLEANVLTF. For the CDR3, the DNA is TGTGCCAGTAGTACTAACAGGGGGCTCGAGGCCAACGTCCTGACTTTC.

This rearrangement joins TRBV15 to TRBJ1-5; a weak D match, TRBD1 (5 bases). Trimming removed 4 bases from V and 4 bases from J, with 11 bases in between. CDR1 is LNHNV and CDR2 is YYDKDF in the germline V gene (reference sequence). The CDR3 totals 14 residues. In DNA form, the CDR3 reads TGTGCCACCAGCAAGGACGGGGCAAATCAGCCCCAGCATTTT. Residues: CATSKDGANQPQHF.

The J gene is TRBJ1-1, the V gene TRBV27; D not resolved. The CDR3 has 13 residues. Trimming removed 3 bases from V and 4 bases from J, with 9 bases in between. Per germline, CDR1 MNHEY and CDR2 SMNVEV (reference sequence). The CDR3: CASSFFEGTEAFF. In nucleotides, the CDR3 is TGTGCCAGCAGTTTCTTCGAAGGCACTGAAGCTTTCTTT.

Comments on this clone: The sample carries other DNA sequences with the same CDR3. The chain has TRBV5-1 and TRBJ2-7; 11 bases align to TRBD2. The J segment lost 3 bases and the V segment lost 6 bases, leaving 5 bases of the junction unmatched. Germline assignment: CDR1 SGHRS and CDR2 YFSETQ. The CDR3 spans 14 residues. The chain's CDR3 is CASMVGTSGYEQYF. Written as DNA, the CDR3 is TGCGCCAGCATGGTCGGGACTAGCGGCTACGAGCAGTACTTC.

V is TRBV4-3 and J is TRBJ1-5; no clear D. The length of the CDR3 is 16 residues. CDR1 LGHNA and CDR2 YSLEER come from the germline V gene. Deletions cut 0 bases from V and 4 bases from J, with 13 bases between. The chain's CDR3 is CASSQDSGWGNQPQHF. DNA of the CDR3: TGCGCCAGCAGCCAAGATTCCGGGTGGGGAAATCAGCCCCAGCATTTT.